This passage covers 10 T cell receptor beta chains from one sample sequenced in a study of beta chain features in type 1 diabetes. Expressed TCRB transcripts were sequenced, since all the RNA that had been isolated was reverse transcribed. Sequencing used immunoSEQ multiplex PCR; TCRdb keeps in-frame clones, though not all of them. In the table there are under 250,000 clones, about 14% of which are singletons. The sequencing input was naive CD4+ T cells from blood. The receptors come from a woman aged 40-49 years in good health.

This clone has a handful of counts. The rearrangement joins TRBV5-1 to TRBJ2-3; maybe TRBD2 (6 bases). Germline CDR1 is SGHRS and CDR2 is YFSETQ. Trimming left V 6 bases short and J 0 bases short, with 17 bases between. The length of the CDR3 is 16 residues. The CDR3: CASTSGREPSTDTQYF. As DNA, the CDR3 is TGCGCCAGCACCTCCGGGCGGGAACCGAGCACAGATACGCAGTATTTT.

The chain uses TRBV6-5 and TRBJ1-2; 7 nucleotides match TRBD1. With 5 bases clipped from V and 0 bases from J, the junction kept 6 bases outside the gene matches. The CDR3 has 15 amino acids. Per the germline V gene, CDR1 is MNHEY and CDR2 is SVGAGI. The CDR3 nucleotides read TGTGCCAGCAGTGGCGGGACAGTTGCTAACTATGGCTACACCTTC. It specifies CASSGGTVANYGYTF.

In this sample, this clone turned up many times. The chain combines TRBV14 with TRBJ2-5, with 8 bases matching TRBD1. The CDR3 runs to 15 residues. CDR1 and CDR2 from the germline V gene are SGHDN and FVKESK. J gave up 5 bases and V 2 bases, and 7 bases lay outside the gene matches. This CDR3 is CASSQRQGFRETQYF. The CDR3 nucleotides read TGTGCCAGCAGCCAACGACAGGGGTTTCGGGAGACCCAGTACTTC.

This clone was observed a handful of times. This rearrangement joins TRBV13 to TRBJ2-7; D not resolved. This CDR3 is built from 15 residues. The germline V and J ends were trimmed by 1 base and 6 bases, with 16 bases remaining between them. CDR1 is PRHDT, CDR2 FYEKMQ, per germline (reference sequence). CDR3 DNA sequence: TGTGCCAGCAGCTTAGTCATTTCGGGTATCGGCGAGCAGTACTTC. Translating gives CASSLVISGIGEQYF.

Only a few counts were recorded for this clone. This chain uses TRBV5-4 with TRBJ2-2; 7 nucleotides match TRBD1. This CDR3 contains 15 residues. Germline CDR1 SGHNT, CDR2 YYREEE (reference sequence). The J segment lost 7 bases and the V segment lost 0 bases, leaving 6 bases of the junction unmatched. The CDR3 protein is CASSLGHRGVGELFF. DNA for the CDR3: TGTGCCAGCAGCTTGGGGCACAGGGGTGTCGGGGAGCTGTTTTTT. Combining the CDR3 with reference TRBV5-4 and TRBJ2-2 gives the whole variable domain ETGVTQSPTHLIKTRGQQVTLRCSSQSGHNTVSWYQQALGQGPQFIFQYYREEENGRGNFPPRFSGLQFPNYSSELNVNALELDDSALYLCASSLGHRGVGELFFGEGSRLTVL.

The chain has TRBV5-6 and TRBJ2-4, with 7 positions matching TRBD1. Trimming cost V 4 bases and J 1 base; bases outside gene matches: 8. This CDR3 has 16 residues. Germline V lookup: CDR1 SGHDT, CDR2 YYEEEE. Written as DNA, the CDR3 is TGTGCCAGCAGCAAACAGGGGAGTAATGCCAAAAACATTCAGTACTTC. It encodes CASSKQGSNAKNIQYF.

The chain employs TRBV4-1 and TRBJ1-5; D possibly corresponds to TRBD1 (6 bases). CDR3 size: 15 residues. Per germline, CDR1 MGHRA and CDR2 YSYEKL. V lost 0 bases and J lost 5, with 11 bases in between. For the CDR3, the DNA is TGCGCCAGCAGCCAAGAGGACAGAGTATATCAGCCCCAGCATTTT. Its protein is CASSQEDRVYQPQHF.

This clone has a handful of counts. The chain carries TRBV19 and TRBJ1-6, with TRBD1 matching 9 bases. Germline values: CDR1 LNHDA, CDR2 SQIVND (reference sequence). There are 15 residues in the CDR3. The junction had 8 bases not matched to a gene; V was cut back by 6 bases and J by 8 bases. CDR3 amino acids: CASSTYRDRDSPLHF. CDR3 bases: TGTGCCAGTAGCACATACCGGGACAGGGATTCACCCCTCCACTTT.

The rearrangement joins TRBV6-5 to TRBJ2-3; D is undetermined. V shed 2 bases and J shed 6 bases, with 15 bases lying between them. Germline values: CDR1 MNHEY, CDR2 SVGAGI. The CDR3 is made up of 15 amino acids. The CDR3 nucleotides are TGTGCCAGCAGTTACCGCGACCCATTTAGCGATACGCAGTATTTT. Translated: CASSYRDPFSDTQYF.

The J gene is TRBJ1-5, the V gene TRBV18; 9 bases match TRBD1. With 3 bases clipped from V and 8 bases from J, the junction kept 8 bases outside the gene matches. The length of the CDR3 is 15 residues. The germline gives CDR1 KGHSH, CDR2 LQKENI. The CDR3 spells CASSPRTGVTEPQHF. The CDR3, as DNA: TGTGCCAGCTCACCCAGGACAGGGGTGACCGAGCCCCAGCATTTT.